This TCR beta chain came from a study of CD8 T cells in Susac syndrome. With random hexamers, reverse transcription was performed on about 0.5 to 1 ug of RNA. Multiplex PCR with immunoSEQ amplified the TCR beta CDR3 across 54 Vbeta and 13 Jbeta. TCRdb reprocessed the immunoSEQ multiplex PCR reads with MiXCR, giving one entry per CDR3 protein. There are some 130,000 distinct CDR3 sequences in the sample; more than 85% occur only once, and approximately 0.18% lies in the top ten. After removal of 6 bases from V and 2 bases from J, the junction contained 8 bases not matched to a gene. Germline V gene sequence: CDR1 SNHLY, CDR2 FYNNEI. CDR3 length equals 15 residues.

This clonotype was sampled from a human donor with Susac syndrome. The V call is TRBV2, the J call TRBJ2-3; 7 bases match TRBD1. The sequenced sample was CD8+ T cells from PBMCs. CDR3 region: CASRTGQDHTDTQYF. CDR3 in DNA: TGTGCCAGCAGGACCGGACAGGACCACACAGATACGCAGTATTTT.